Each of the 29 T cell receptor beta chains below was sequenced from the same sample in a study of CD8+CD57+ T cells in acquired aplastic anemia. Patients who underwent sequencing had shown CD8+CD57+ cell expansion by flow cytometry. Genomic DNA served as template for TCR beta VDJ and CDR3 profiling. Each CDR3 protein gets one entry after TCRdb re-called the reads with MiXCR. The sample lists hundreds of thousands of distinct CDR3 sequences, around 33% occurring once. What was sequenced was sorted CD4+, CD8+, or CD8+CD57+ T cells (not recorded which) from PBMCs. These receptors were taken from a human donor with aplastic anemia.

This clonotype occurred many times. The V and J genes are TRBV2 and TRBJ1-3, with D unclear. Deletions cut 4 bases from V and 4 bases from J, with 2 bases between. Germline CDR1 and CDR2: SNHLY and FYNNEI. The CDR3 sequence is 11 residues long. The CDR3 DNA follows: TGTGCCAGCAGTGCGGGAAACACCATATATTTT. This translates into CASSAGNTIYF.

For this clonotype: This may be a read error, as it is one base from a much larger clone. The V call is TRBV7-9, the J call TRBJ1-1, with D unresolved. Trimming took 2 bases from V and 4 from J, leaving 5 bases between them. Germline V gives CDR1 SEHNR, CDR2 FQNEAQ (reference sequence). The CDR3 covers 12 residues. The CDR3 DNA sequence: TGTGCCAGCAGCTTATCATGCACTGAAGCTTTCTTT. Its translation: CASSLSCTEAFF.

In regard to this clonotype: It may be a read error: a sequence one base away is much more abundant. This chain links TRBV5-1 with TRBJ1-2, with 7 bases that match TRBD1. The CDR3 is 15 amino acids. CDR1 is SGHRS and CDR2 is YFSETQ in the germline V gene. Trimming took 1 base from V and 2 from J; bases not matched to a gene: 5. The CDR3 protein is CASSLTGAQNYGYTF. The CDR3 nucleotides are TGCGCCAGCAGCTTGACAGGGGCGCAAAACTATGGCTACACCTTC.

Details on this clonotype: Being one base from a much bigger clone, this may be a read error. The rearrangement joins TRBV20-1 to TRBJ2-1, with TRBD2 identical over 9 bases. V was clipped by 3 bases and J by 10 bases; unmatched bases: 7. The germline V gene encodes CDR1 DFQATT and CDR2 SNEGSKA (reference sequence). The CDR3 is 13 residues long. CDR3 residues: CSASSGSKDEQFF. The CDR3, as DNA: TGCAGTGCTAGTAGCGGGAGTAAGGACGAGCAGTTCTTC.

Only a few counts were recorded for this clonotype. The V gene is TRBV11-2, the J gene TRBJ2-1; 11 bases fit TRBD2. CDR1 and CDR2 from the germline V gene are SGHAT and FQNNGV. The CDR3 covers 16 residues. V was clipped by 4 bases and J by 6 bases; unmatched bases: 8. CDR3 amino acids: CASSSQLAGVLNEQFF. CDR3 nucleotides: TGTGCCAGCAGCTCACAACTAGCGGGAGTCCTCAATGAGCAGTTCTTC. Combining the CDR3 with reference TRBV11-2 and TRBJ2-1 gives the whole variable domain EAGVAQSPRYKIIEKRQSVAFWCNPISGHATLYWYQQILGQGPKLLIQFQNNGVVDDSQLPKDRFSAERLKGVDSTLKIQPAKLEDSAVYLCASSSQLAGVLNEQFFGPGTRLTVL.

V and J are TRBV11-1 and TRBJ2-2; a weak D match, TRBD1 (6 bases). Trimming shortened V by 0 bases and J by 0 bases, and 11 bases separated the two germline ends. CDR3 length: 17 amino acids. CDR1 and CDR2 from the germline V gene are SGHAT and FQDESV (reference sequence). In nucleotides, the CDR3 is TGTGCCAGCAGCTTAGCGCAGGCAGGGGCGAACACCGGGGAGCTGTTTTTT. Encoded protein: CASSLAQAGANTGELFF.

The chain uses TRBV11-1 and TRBJ2-1; 10 positions agree with TRBD2. Germline CDR1 reads SGHAT; CDR2 reads FQDESV (reference sequence). J was trimmed by 4 bases and V by 5 bases; bases with no gene match: 5. The CDR3 extends over 15 amino acids. This chain's CDR3 is CASSPGLAAYNEQFF. CDR3 nucleotides: TGTGCCAGCAGCCCAGGACTAGCGGCTTACAATGAGCAGTTCTTC.

Note on this clonotype: This could be a read error, since a much larger clone is one nucleotide away. The chain has TRBV10-3 and TRBJ1-5, with unresolved D. Trimming pared 6 bases from V and 3 bases from J, leaving 9 bases between. Germline V gene lookup returns CDR1 ENHRY and CDR2 SYGVKD. The CDR3 length is 13 residues. The DNA for the CDR3 is TGTGCCATCAGGACGTCTAACAATCAGCCCCAGCATTTT. It specifies CAIRTSNNQPQHF.

This clonotype was recorded a few times. The V call is TRBV20-1, the J call TRBJ2-1, with TRBD2 matching over 10 bases. Germline V gene lookup returns CDR1 DFQATT and CDR2 SNEGSKA (reference sequence). The CDR3 sequence is 15 residues long. Germline trimming cut 3 bases from V and 1 base from J; bases unmatched to any gene: 3. The CDR3 reads CSASASGSSYNEQFF. The CDR3 region has the DNA TGCAGTGCTAGTGCTAGCGGGAGTTCCTACAATGAGCAGTTCTTC.

This clonotype was seen repeatedly, ten times or more. V gene TRBV29-1 combines with J gene TRBJ2-7, with unresolved D. CDR1 and CDR2 from the germline V gene are SQVTM and ANQGSEA. Between the trimmed V and J ends, which lost 7 bases and 3 bases, there was a span of 10 bases. The CDR3 loop spans 11 amino acids. The DNA of the CDR3 is TGCAGCGGCCCTGACAACTACGAGCAGTACTTC. It translates to CSGPDNYEQYF.

Turning to this clonotype: A read error may explain this, as a much larger clone is one base away. V usage is TRBV9 and J usage is TRBJ1-2, with D hard to call. Germline assignment: CDR1 SGDLS and CDR2 YYNGEE. The CDR3 contains 13 residues. The CDR3 protein is CASSPGDSDGYAF. CDR3 in DNA: TGTGCCAGCAGCCCCGGTGATTCGGATGGCTACGCCTTC.

In its sample, this clonotype was seen many times. The gene calls are TRBV19 and TRBJ1-5; 10 nucleotides agree with TRBD1. There are 15 residues in the CDR3. Germline CDR1 and CDR2: LNHDA and SQIVND (reference sequence). The V gene end was trimmed by 5 bases and the J gene end by 6 bases; junction bases not matched to a gene: 7. The CDR3 nucleotides read TGTGCCAGTAGTCTGGACAGGGGGATCGTTCAGCCCCAGCATTTT. It specifies CASSLDRGIVQPQHF.

This sequence joins TRBV15 and TRBJ1-5; 10 positions match TRBD1. Germline CDR1 reads LNHNV; CDR2 reads YYDKDF (reference sequence). The CDR3 extends over 16 amino acids. J lost 5 bases, V lost 0 bases, and 4 bases had no gene match. The CDR3 DNA follows: TGTGCCACCAGCAGAGACTACGGACAGGGGGATCAGCCCCAGCATTTT. It is translated as CATSRDYGQGDQPQHF.

The chain carries TRBV4-1 and TRBJ2-7, with unresolved D. CDR3 length equals 14 residues. The V gene lost 0 bases and the J gene lost 0 bases, with 6 bases spanning the gap. CDR1 and CDR2 (germline): MGHRA, YSYEKL. Here the CDR3 DNA reads TGCGCCAGCAGCCAAGATATGGGCTCCTACGAGCAGTACTTC. Protein: CASSQDMGSYEQYF.

The genes are TRBV11-2 and TRBJ2-7; the match to TRBD1 covers 12 bases. Unmatched junction bases numbered 11, after V lost 8 bases and J lost 6 bases. CDR1 is SGHAT and CDR2 is FQNNGV in the germline V gene. This CDR3 is built from 15 residues. This CDR3 is CASRGPGQGASEQYF. In DNA form, the CDR3 reads TGTGCCAGCCGCGGTCCGGGACAGGGGGCAAGCGAGCAGTACTTC.

At least ten counts were recorded for this clonotype. This chain connects TRBV24-1 to TRBJ2-5; the D is unclear. V was cut by 0 bases and J by 5 bases, with 3 bases left in between. The germline gives CDR1 KGHDR, CDR2 SFDVKD. CDR3 length equals 12 residues. For the CDR3, the DNA is TGTGCCACCAGTGATTTGAAGGAGACCCAGTACTTC. This sequence encodes CATSDLKETQYF.

On this clonotype: As the CDR3 is not closed by the conserved phenylalanine or tryptophan, this likely results from a read error. This chain uses TRBV25-1 with TRBJ2-5; possible D gene TRBD1, 6 bases. Trimming removed 0 bases at V and 5 bases at J, with 19 bases between. This CDR3 has 17 amino acids. Germline loops: CDR1 MGHDK, CDR2 SYGVNS. The CDR3 region is CASSEYQGQPVGETQYL. For the CDR3, the DNA is TGTGCCAGCAGTGAATATCAGGGACAACCCGTCGGGGAGACCCAGTACCTC.

This clonotype was detected only a few times. The chain links TRBV28 to TRBJ2-4; D gene unclear. CDR1 and CDR2 from the germline V gene are MDHEN and SYDVKM. Trimming left V 1 base short and J 6 bases short, with 13 bases between. There are 15 residues in the CDR3. The CDR3 coding sequence is TGTGCCAGCAGTTTATTATTGGGTTTGGGAAACATTCAGTACTTC. This sequence encodes CASSLLLGLGNIQYF.

Only a few counts were recorded for this clonotype. The gene calls are TRBV12-3 or TRBV12-4 and TRBJ2-1; 9 bases align to TRBD2. With 8 bases clipped from V and 5 bases from J, the junction kept 10 bases outside the gene matches. CDR3 size: 15 residues. The CDR3 DNA follows: TGTGCCAGCGCCGCCCTGACTAGCGGAAACAATGAGCAGTTCTTC. Amino acid sequence: CASAALTSGNNEQFF.

This clonotype occurred a few times. CDR3: CASSLRQGLNQPQHF. The CDR3 DNA reads as TGTGCCAGCAGCTTGAGGCAGGGCCTCAATCAGCCCCAGCATTTT. The chain is built from TRBV5-6 and TRBJ1-5, with a possible D match to TRBD1 (5 bases). This CDR3 has 15 amino acids. Trimming left V 1 base short and J 3 bases short, with 11 bases between. Looked up from germline, CDR1 is SGHDT and CDR2 is YYEEEE. The whole variable domain, remainder taken from reference TRBV5-6 and TRBJ1-5, is DAGVTQSPTHLIKTRGQQVTLRCSPKSGHDTVSWYQQALGQGPQFIFQYYEEEERQRGNFPDRFSGHQFPNYSSELNVNALLLGDSALYLCASSLRQGLNQPQHFGDGTRLSIL.

The J gene is TRBJ2-7, the V gene TRBV7-9, with TRBD2 matching 10 bases. V lost 3 bases to trimming and J lost 1 base; unmatched junction nucleotides: 3. This CDR3 contains 15 residues. Germline CDR1 SEHNR, CDR2 FQNEAQ (reference sequence). CDR3 nucleotide sequence: TGTGCCAGCAGCTTCGGGACTAGCGAGTCCTACGAGCAGTACTTC. Its translation: CASSFGTSESYEQYF.

This clonotype was seen a few times. The gene calls are TRBV19 and TRBJ2-1; TRBD2 might be the D (6 bases). Trimming left V 5 bases short and J 4 bases short, with 15 bases between. Per the germline V gene, CDR1 is LNHDA and CDR2 is SQIVND (reference sequence). The CDR3 runs 15 residues. As DNA, the CDR3 is TGTGCCAGTAGTGGTGCGGGGACGTCTTACAATGAGCAGTTCTTC. Protein: CASSGAGTSYNEQFF.

The chain is built from TRBV7-9 and TRBJ1-4; 7 nucleotides line up with TRBD1. The germline CDR1 and CDR2 sequences are SEHNR and FQNEAQ (reference sequence). Losses at the gene ends were 1 base for V and 7 bases for J; bases not matched to a gene: 6. CDR3 length: 15 amino acids. The CDR3 loop is CASSLGGGLGEKLFF. CDR3 coding DNA: TGTGCCAGCAGCTTAGGAGGGGGCCTGGGTGAAAAACTGTTTTTT. Full variable domain (outside the CDR3, taken from reference TRBV7-9 and TRBJ1-4): DTGVSQNPRHKITKRGQNVTFRCDPISEHNRLYWYRQTLGQGPEFLTYFQNEAQLEKSRLLSDRFSAERPKGSFSTLEIQRTEQGDSAMYLCASSLGGGLGEKLFFGSGTQLSVL.

The V and J genes are TRBV12-3 or TRBV12-4 and TRBJ2-5; D gene ambiguous. V was shortened by 0 bases and J by 5 bases, with 7 bases between the two germline ends. The CDR3 length is 13 residues. As DNA, the CDR3 is TGTGCCAGCAGTTTAGCCGTGGCGGAGACCCAGTACTTC. Translation: CASSLAVAETQYF.

This clonotype was counted ten times or more. This chain joins TRBV19 and TRBJ1-2; D uncertain. The CDR3 length is 15 residues. The germline CDR1 and CDR2 sequences are LNHDA and SQIVND (reference sequence). V dropped 3 bases and J dropped 5 bases, with 16 bases sitting between them. The CDR3 loop is CASSIVHITGYGYTF. As DNA, the CDR3 is TGTGCCAGTAGTATTGTGCACATCACTGGGTATGGCTACACCTTC.

This clonotype was counted at least ten times. The chain couples TRBV14 to TRBJ1-2, with D hard to call. The CDR3 runs to 12 residues. The V gene's germline CDR1 is SGHDN and CDR2 FVKESK. Trimming pared 0 bases from V and 12 bases from J, leaving 11 bases between. The CDR3: CASSQDLSSHTF. The CDR3 DNA sequence: TGTGCCAGCAGCCAAGATTTGAGTTCCCACACCTTC.

Remarks on this clonotype: Given the absence of the conserved phenylalanine or tryptophan at the CDR3 end, a read error is likely. The chain combines TRBV2 with TRBJ2-5, with D tentatively TRBD1 (6 bases). There are 13 residues in the CDR3. V lost 4 bases and J lost 2, with 8 bases in between. Germline V gene lookup returns CDR1 SNHLY and CDR2 FYNNEI. The CDR3, as DNA: TGTGCCAGCAGTGCCGGGACACAAGAGACCCAGTACTAC. It yields the protein CASSAGTQETQYY.

The chain uses TRBV7-9 and TRBJ2-1; D unclear. Trimming shortened V by 1 base and J by 7 bases, and 8 bases separated the two germline ends. The CDR3 runs to 13 residues. Germline values: CDR1 SEHNR, CDR2 FQNEAQ (reference sequence). CDR3 residues: CASSLVLSNEQFF. In DNA form, the CDR3 reads TGTGCCAGCAGCTTAGTTCTCTCGAATGAGCAGTTCTTC.

This sequence joins TRBV5-4 and TRBJ1-2, with D hard to call. Between the trimmed V and J ends, which lost 0 bases and 3 bases, there was a span of 9 bases. This CDR3 spans 14 amino acids. The germline V gene encodes CDR1 SGHNT and CDR2 YYREEE (reference sequence). The CDR3: CASSLGGNDYGYTF. The CDR3 DNA follows: TGTGCCAGCAGCTTGGGGGGAAATGACTATGGCTACACCTTC.